One and the same sample provided the 13 T cell receptor beta chains below, sequenced in a study of T cells in Graves' hyperthyroidism and ophthalmopathy. Amplified TCR beta CDR3 regions derived from RNA transcripts. With the HTBI primer set, the TCR CDR3 went through a first round of RT-PCR. TCRdb passed the multiplex PCR reads through MiXCR, listing each CDR3 protein once. The sample lists 340,000 or so distinct CDR3 sequences; roughly 15% were seen once. The sequenced material came from blood. The receptors derive from a man aged 25 to 45 with Graves' hyperthyroidism.

This clonotype was recorded at least ten times. The rearrangement links TRBV2 to TRBJ1-2; 10 bases agree with TRBD1. Germline V lookup: CDR1 SNHLY, CDR2 FYNNEI. The length of the CDR3 is 13 residues. J gave up 7 bases and V 8 bases, and 7 bases lay outside the gene matches. The DNA for the CDR3 is TGTGCCAGCTCGGACAGGGGGGGCTCTGGCTACACCTTC. Translation: CASSDRGGSGYTF. The variable domain in full, completed from reference TRBV2 and TRBJ1-2, reads EPEVTQTPSHQVTQMGQEVILRCVPISNHLYFYWYRQILGQKVEFLVSFYNNEISEKSEIFDDQFSVERPDGSNFTLKIRSTKLEDSAMYFCASSDRGGSGYTFGSGTRLTVV.

At least ten counts were recorded for this clonotype. The chain uses TRBV7-9 and TRBJ2-3, with 9 nucleotides matching TRBD1. This CDR3 has 14 amino acids. CDR1 is SEHNR and CDR2 is FQNEAQ in the germline V gene (reference sequence). Losses at the gene ends were 1 base for V and 8 bases for J; bases not matched to a gene: 4. CDR3 protein: CASSLGGTGSTQYF. CDR3 nucleotide sequence: TGTGCCAGCAGCTTAGGCGGGACAGGGAGTACGCAGTATTTT.

This clonotype was found many times. J is TRBJ2-1 and V is TRBV10-3; D might be TRBD2 (5 bases). This CDR3 region has 13 residues. Trimming pared 4 bases from V and 10 bases from J, leaving 14 bases between. Germline CDR1 ENHRY, CDR2 SYGVKD. CDR3 loop: CAISAPSGGEQFF. The CDR3, as DNA: TGTGCCATCAGTGCTCCGTCCGGCGGGGAGCAGTTCTTC.

This clonotype was counted at least ten times. The DNA for the CDR3 is TGTGCCATCAGTGAGTCAGTACTTTACAATGAGCAGTTCTTC. This sequence encodes CAISESVLYNEQFF. V gene TRBV10-3 combines with J gene TRBJ2-1; D is undetermined. The V end was cut by 0 bases, the J end by 4 bases, with 7 bases between. The CDR3 covers 14 residues. Germline V lookup: CDR1 ENHRY, CDR2 SYGVKD.

The genes are TRBV3-1 and TRBJ2-3; 10 nucleotides match TRBD2. This CDR3 is 18 amino acids long. CDR1 and CDR2 from the germline V gene are LGHDT and YNNKEL (reference sequence). The J segment lost 0 bases and the V segment lost 4 bases, leaving 10 bases of the junction unmatched. This CDR3 is CASSLVTLAGGSTDTQYF. As DNA, the CDR3 is TGTGCCAGCAGCCTTGTAACCTTAGCGGGAGGAAGCACAGATACGCAGTATTTT.

The chain employs TRBV15 and TRBJ1-1; D gene unclear. Trimming shortened V by 1 base and J by 5 bases, and 17 bases separated the two germline ends. Germline V gene sequence: CDR1 LNHNV, CDR2 YYDKDF (reference sequence). CDR3 length: 16 amino acids. CDR3 nucleotide sequence: TGTGCCACCAGCAGAGGTAGGCGAGGAGGAGGGACTGAAGCTTTCTTT. Residues: CATSRGRRGGGTEAFF.

V gene TRBV12-3 or TRBV12-4 combines with J gene TRBJ2-7; tentatively, D is TRBD1 or TRBD2 (5 bases each). The V gene lost 5 bases and the J gene lost 8 bases, with 16 bases spanning the gap. The CDR3 sequence is 13 residues long. The DNA for the CDR3 is TGTGCCAGCAGTGGTGGGACCCCCGTTAAGCAGTACTTC. Encoded protein: CASSGGTPVKQYF.

On this clonotype itself: A single base separates this from a much larger clone, so it may be a read error. The chain employs TRBV9 and TRBJ1-5; a weak D match, TRBD1 (5 bases). Germline assignment: CDR1 SGDLS and CDR2 YYNGEE. The CDR3 is 13 residues long. Trimming shortened V by 0 bases and J by 4 bases, and 5 bases separated the two germline ends. Here the CDR3 DNA reads TGTGCCAGCAGCGTAGACAGGAATCAGCCCCAGCATTTT. This encodes CASSVDRNQPQHF.

The table lists this clonotype with many counts. The chain carries TRBV2 and TRBJ2-5; a possible D gene is TRBD1 (6 bases). Germline values: CDR1 SNHLY, CDR2 FYNNEI. Trimming stripped 1 base from V and 1 base from J, with 7 bases between. The CDR3 loop spans 14 amino acids. For the CDR3, the DNA is TGTGCCAGCAGTGAAGACAGGGCCCAAGAGACCCAGTACTTC. This sequence encodes CASSEDRAQETQYF.

The CDR3 DNA is TGTGCCAGCAGTCCAGGACAGGGGGCGAGGGAGCAGTACTTC. Encoded protein: CASSPGQGAREQYF. The chain joins TRBV2 to TRBJ2-7; 11 bases align to TRBD1. This CDR3 comprises 14 residues. J gave up 7 bases and V 5 bases, and 7 bases lay outside the gene matches. From germline, CDR1 is SNHLY and CDR2 FYNNEI.

For this clonotype: This may be a read error: a much more frequent sequence differs by one nucleotide. The chain recombines TRBV30 with TRBJ2-7, with D tentatively TRBD2 (6 bases). The ends were cut back, 0 bases at V and 5 bases at J, with 20 bases in the middle. The CDR3 is made up of 16 amino acids. Germline CDR1 reads GTSNPN; CDR2 reads SVGIG (reference sequence). CDR3 sequence reads: CAWSVLRGKRAHEQYF. The CDR3 DNA is TGTGCCTGGAGTGTATTGCGGGGAAAAAGAGCCCACGAGCAGTACTTC.

This clonotype has ten or more counts. The V gene is TRBV7-8, the J gene TRBJ2-7; 8 bases are a match to TRBD2. From germline, CDR1 is SGHVS and CDR2 FQNEAQ. The V segment lost 5 bases and the J segment 5 bases; nucleotides outside the gene matches: 5. The CDR3 is 13 amino acids. In nucleotides, the CDR3 is TGTGCCAGCAGCACCGGGAGGGCCAACGAGCAGTACTTC. Translating it yields CASSTGRANEQYF.

In the case of this clonotype: The limits of the CDR3 on the DNA are not certain, so only TCRdb's listed CDR3 is given. V is TRBV28 and J is TRBJ2-7; TRBD2 reflects the table's D call only, with no check against the DNA. Germline loops: CDR1 MDHEN, CDR2 SYDVKM. The CDR3 comprises 20 residues, both ends counted. The chain's CDR3 is CASSFYICSATSGGVYEQYF.